This entry describes one T cell receptor beta chain. Its antigen remains undetermined. Per-base quality was not reported, and no clone a single base away is much larger than it. This record comes from a study of blood T cell repertoires in COVID-19 (dated by TCRdb to 2020 to 2022). With regard to the full study: Samples covering the acute and convalescent phases of COVID-19 were provided by collaborators in the United States, Italy and Spain. The material from the prospective study consisted of cDNA or gDNA derived from T cells, B-cell-depleted T cells, or PBMCs. Subjects who had been exposed to COVID-19, were actively infected with it, or had recovered from it provided the deeply sampled blood TCRbeta repertoires that made up the dataset. The repertoires were made available in a free public database intended to serve as a resource for research on the immune response to SARS-CoV-2. Samples came from the ongoing ImmuneRACE study (first 160 participants) plus 1,254 subjects from 6 global collaborators. Nearly every sample came with metadata listing a de-identified subject ID, COVID-19 status, age in years and sex. HLA class I and class II types, where available, came from metadata supplied by the sample provider rather than from assay-based typing.

TCRbeta CDR3 regions were amplified from genomic DNA by means of the immunoSEQ Assay, a bias-controlled multiplex PCR. Per the original workflow: The number of nucleated cells in each sample was estimated by amplification of reference gene primers within the assay. Sequence reads were collapsed and filtered to measure the absolute abundance of every unique TCRbeta CDR3 rearrangement. For each sample, productive Simpson clonality was calculated as the square root of Simpson's diversity index across productive rearrangements. Drawn from immuneACCESS, this table holds only the in-frame rearrangements with V and J called that TCRdb kept. Clones are partly lost; checked studies trace under half to an unresolved V gene and leave the rest unexplained. V and J calls and clone size are those listed in that table; D and trimming were worked out from the DNA. This sample is represented by roughly 200,000 clones; about four fifths of them were singletons. Of the sample, approximately 4.8% falls within the top ten clones.

The collaborating institutions used their own protocols to collect whole blood in K2EDTA tubes. Collaborator samples were shipped for TCRbeta analysis as frozen whole blood, isolated PBMCs, or DNA extracted from either sample type. Broad study findings and their caveats: How much clinical and demographic metadata was included differed by source and by participant, and the metadata was provided uncurated.

Including the terminal cysteine and phenylalanine, the CDR3 comprises 15 residues. Only the CDR3 DNA stays, 45 bases, in frame from base 1. Deletion took 1 base off V and 5 bases off J, with a span of 14 bases between the germline ends. CDR1 LNHNV and CDR2 YYDKDF are derived from the germline V gene (reference sequence). Sequenced: peripheral blood. The rearranged segments are TRBV15 and TRBJ1-1; TRBD1 is a possible D gene, resting on 5 matching bases. The receptor's source is a man between 45 and 60 years old with active or convalescent COVID-19. The CDR3 reads as follows: CATSRGWGARTEAFF. The sequence in DNA is TGTGCCACCAGCAGAGGGTGGGGCGCGAGGACTGAAGCTTTCTTT. When the CDR3 is completed using the reference TRBV15 and TRBJ1-1 genes on either side, the full variable domain is DAMVIQNPRYQVTQFGKPVTLSCSQTLNHNVMYWYQQKSSQAPKLLFHYYDKDFNNEADTPDNFQSRRPNTSFCFLDIRSPGLGDTAMYLCATSRGWGARTEAFFGQGTRLTVV.